This T cell receptor (beta chain) was captured by sequencing in a study of HIV-infected patients and healthy controls. Findings and limits, study-wide: The study did not determine the donors' HLA types. The seeming recovery of the Gini index after therapy in HIV-infected patients vanished in size-matched data.

About 500 ng RNA was reverse transcribed with alpha and beta constant-region primers. Alpha and beta chain libraries were made separately by chain-specific third strand synthesis with multiplexing indices. The library had 12-nucleotide molecular identifiers formed by two random hexamers joined together. Each CDR3 protein is one row after TCRdb ran MiXCR on the 5' RACE reads. The table includes 10,000 to 15,000 distinct CDR3 sequences, about a tenth detected once. All unsorted peripheral T cells were captured because whole blood was used without fractionation. Relative to its sample, this clonotype is medium-sized. Its specificity is not known. Material for sequencing was blood. The sequence was obtained from an adult in good health.

The CDR3 sequence is CSTQGSDTEAFF. CDR3 DNA sequence: TGCAGCACACAGGGGAGTGACACTGAAGCTTTCTTT. This chain links TRBV29-1 with TRBJ1-1; 7 bases align to TRBD1. Germline CDR1 is SQVTM and CDR2 is ANQGSEA. Trimming removed 8 bases from V and 3 bases from J; junction bases left unmatched: 6. The CDR3 is made up of 12 amino acids.